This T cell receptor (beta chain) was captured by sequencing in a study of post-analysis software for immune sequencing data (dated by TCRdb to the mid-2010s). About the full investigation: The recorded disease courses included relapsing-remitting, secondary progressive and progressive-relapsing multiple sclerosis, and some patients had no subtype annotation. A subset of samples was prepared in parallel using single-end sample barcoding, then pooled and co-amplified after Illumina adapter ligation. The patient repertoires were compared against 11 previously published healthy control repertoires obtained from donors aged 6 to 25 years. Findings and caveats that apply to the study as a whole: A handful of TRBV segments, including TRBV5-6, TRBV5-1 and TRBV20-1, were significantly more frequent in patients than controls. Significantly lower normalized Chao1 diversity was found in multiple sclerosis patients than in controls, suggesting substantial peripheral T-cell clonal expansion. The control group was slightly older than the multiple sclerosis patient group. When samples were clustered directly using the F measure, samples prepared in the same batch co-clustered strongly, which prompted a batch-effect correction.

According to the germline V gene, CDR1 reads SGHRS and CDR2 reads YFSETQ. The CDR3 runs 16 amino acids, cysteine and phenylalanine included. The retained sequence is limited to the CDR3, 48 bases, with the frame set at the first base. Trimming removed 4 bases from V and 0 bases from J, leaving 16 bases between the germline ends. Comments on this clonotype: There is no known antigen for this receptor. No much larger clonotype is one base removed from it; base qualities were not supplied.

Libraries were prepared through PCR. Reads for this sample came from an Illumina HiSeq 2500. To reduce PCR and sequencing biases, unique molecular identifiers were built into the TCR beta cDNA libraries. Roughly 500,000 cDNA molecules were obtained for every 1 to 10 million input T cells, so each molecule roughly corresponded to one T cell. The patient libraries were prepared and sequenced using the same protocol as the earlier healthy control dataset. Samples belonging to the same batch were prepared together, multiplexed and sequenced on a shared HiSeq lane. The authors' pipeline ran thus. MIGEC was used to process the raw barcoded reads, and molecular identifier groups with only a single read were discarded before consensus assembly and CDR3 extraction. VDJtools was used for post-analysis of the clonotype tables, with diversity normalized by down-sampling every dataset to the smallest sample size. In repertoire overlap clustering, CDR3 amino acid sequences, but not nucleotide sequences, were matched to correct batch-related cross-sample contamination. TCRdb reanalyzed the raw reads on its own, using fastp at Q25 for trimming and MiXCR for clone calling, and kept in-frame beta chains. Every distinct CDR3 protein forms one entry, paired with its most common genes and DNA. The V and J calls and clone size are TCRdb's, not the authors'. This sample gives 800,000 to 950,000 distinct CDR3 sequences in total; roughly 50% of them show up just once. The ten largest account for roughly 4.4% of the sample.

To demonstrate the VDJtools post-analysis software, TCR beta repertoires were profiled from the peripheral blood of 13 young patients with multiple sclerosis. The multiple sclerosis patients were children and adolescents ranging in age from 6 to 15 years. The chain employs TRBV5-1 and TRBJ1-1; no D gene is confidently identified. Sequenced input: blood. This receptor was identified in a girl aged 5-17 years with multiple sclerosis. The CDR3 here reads CASSPQLGKLNTEAFF. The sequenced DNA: TGCGCCAGCAGCCCTCAACTCGGCAAGTTGAACACTGAAGCTTTCTTT. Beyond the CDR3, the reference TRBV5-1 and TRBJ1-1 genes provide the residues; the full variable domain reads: KAGVTQTPRYLIKTRGQQVTLSCSPISGHRSVSWYQQTPGQGLQFLFEYFSETQRNKGNFPGRFSGRQFSNSRSEMNVSTLELGDSALYLCASSPQLGKLNTEAFFGQGTRLTVV.